This T cell receptor beta chain was identified in a study of cytomegalovirus exposure and HLA in healthy donors. Study-wide results and caveats: Later on, analysis showed that most CMV-associated TCR beta chains appeared to be HLA-restricted.

Germline assignment: CDR1 ENHRY and CDR2 SYGVKD. The CDR3 spans 15 residues. V dropped 3 bases and J dropped 0; count of bases not matched to a gene: 4. The PCR made use of 60 Vbeta and 13 Jbeta primers. The assay was immunoSEQ multiplex PCR, and TCRdb's table has in-frame clones only and misses some. The sample contains 200,000 to 250,000 clones, 82% of which appear only once. This clone came up a few times. Antigen: not known. This rearrangement joins TRBV10-3 to TRBJ1-2; 7 bases agree with TRBD1. This receptor was identified in a woman aged 40 to 49 in good health and CMV-seropositive. Sequencing input: PBMCs. The chain's CDR3 is CAISDGQASNYGYTF. CDR3 coding DNA: TGTGCCATCAGTGACGGACAGGCCTCTAACTATGGCTACACCTTC.